This TCR beta chain was recovered during a study of regulatory T cells. Concerning this clone: The antigen is unknown.

The primer mix had 52 TRBV and 13 TRBJ primers. Produced via immunoSEQ multiplex PCR; TCRdb's table is partial and in-frame only. The repertoire has 20,000 to 25,000 clones, over 75% of them found once; the top ten carry approximately 1.2%. Every patient with CD3G deficiency had evidence of autoimmunity. Patients aged 2 to 39 years had fewer naive T cells. CD4+ T cells were divided by sorting: CD25-high CD127-low Tregs, CD25-low CD127-high conventional cells. Whole-study findings and limits: In CD3G-deficient patients, conventional CD4+ T cells were enriched for hydrophobic CDR3 residues at positions 6 and 7. Skewed V and J usage and few unique V-J pairs marked patient repertoires, most in Tregs.

The length of the CDR3 is 16 residues. Germline V gene lookup returns CDR1 SGHRS and CDR2 YFSETQ. The trim removed 1 base at V and 6 bases at J, leaving 4 bases unmatched. The source of this sequence is a child aged 10-17 years with CD3G deficiency. Sequencing input: conventional CD4+ T cells sorted from blood. This rearrangement joins TRBV5-1 to TRBJ2-2; 12 bases agree with TRBD2. The CDR3 sequence is CASSLSTSGSAGELFF. The CDR3 nucleotides are TGCGCCAGCAGCTTGTCGACTAGCGGGAGTGCCGGGGAGCTGTTTTTT.